The rows below give T cell receptor beta chains drawn from one sample of a study of somatic mutations in cytotoxic T cells in rheumatoid arthritis. Only in-frame clones appear in the TCRdb table, and some are missing; sequencing was by immunoSEQ multiplex PCR. The sample gives about 18,000 clones, around 83% of which show up once; 28% is in the top ten. Sample: CD8+ T cells sorted from blood. These receptors all come from an adult with rheumatoid arthritis. Each CDR3 is given with its conserved first and last residue. Each record gives: D gene, clone size, V gene, J gene, CDR3 protein, CDR3 DNA. The D gene is left open where the match is weak. Clone size appears in some rows only: once, few, many, or a class for an expanded clone.

d_gene: NA
abundance: NA
v_gene: TRBV12-1
j_gene: TRBJ2-5
CDR3aa: CASSRGQRWETQYF
CDR3nt: TGTGCCAGCAGCCGAGGACAGCGGTGGGAGACCCAGTACTTC

d_gene: NA
abundance: NA
v_gene: TRBV4-1
j_gene: TRBJ1-4
CDR3aa: CASSQLPGWKEKLFF
CDR3nt: TGCGCCAGCAGCCAATTACCGGGCTGGAAGGAAAAACTGTTTTTT

d_gene: TRBD2
abundance: NA
v_gene: TRBV18
j_gene: TRBJ2-2
CDR3aa: CASSLPGLGNTGELFF
CDR3nt: TGTGCCAGCTCACTTCCGGGACTAGGAAACACCGGGGAGCTGTTTTTT

d_gene: TRBD2
abundance: NA
v_gene: TRBV9
j_gene: TRBJ2-1
CDR3aa: CASSGRLAGHNEQFF
CDR3nt: TGTGCCAGCAGCGGACGACTAGCGGGGCACAATGAGCAGTTCTTC

d_gene: NA
abundance: NA
v_gene: TRBV6-5
j_gene: TRBJ2-1
CDR3aa: CASSYLGGGIVNEQFF
CDR3nt: TGTGCCAGCAGTTACTTAGGGGGGGGCATAGTTAATGAGCAGTTCTTC

d_gene: NA
abundance: NA
v_gene: TRBV4-2
j_gene: TRBJ1-1
CDR3aa: CASSQEGDPLNTEAFF
CDR3nt: TGTGCCAGCAGCCAAGAGGGGGACCCATTGAACACTGAAGCTTTCTTT

d_gene: NA
abundance: once
v_gene: TRBV18
j_gene: TRBJ2-7
CDR3aa: CASTPDDSSYEQYF
CDR3nt: TGTGCCAGCACCCCGGATGACTCTTCCTACGAGCAGTACTTC

d_gene: NA
abundance: NA
v_gene: TRBV19
j_gene: TRBJ1-5
CDR3aa: CASSIEHNQPQHF
CDR3nt: TGTGCCAGTAGTATCGAGCACAATCAGCCCCAGCATTTT

d_gene: TRBD1
abundance: NA
v_gene: TRBV29-1
j_gene: TRBJ2-5
CDR3aa: CSVVQGSFFQETQYF
CDR3nt: TGCAGCGTGGTACAGGGGTCGTTTTTTCAAGAGACCCAGTACTTC

d_gene: TRBD2
abundance: NA
v_gene: TRBV7-6
j_gene: TRBJ2-7
CDR3aa: CASSLASGSVEQYF
CDR3nt: TGTGCCAGCAGCTTAGCTAGCGGGAGTGTCGAGCAGTACTTC

d_gene: NA
abundance: few
v_gene: TRBV2
j_gene: TRBJ1-1
CDR3aa: CASYWGEAFF
CDR3nt: TGTGCCAGCTATTGGGGAGAAGCTTTCTTT

d_gene: TRBD2
abundance: NA
v_gene: TRBV19
j_gene: TRBJ2-7
CDR3aa: CASSIEASGTYEQYF
CDR3nt: TGTGCCAGTAGTATAGAGGCTAGCGGGACCTACGAGCAGTACTTC

d_gene: TRBD2
abundance: once
v_gene: TRBV10-1
j_gene: TRBJ2-7
CDR3aa: CASSLEGLAIGEQYF
CDR3nt: TGCGCCAGTAGCCTTGAGGGACTAGCAATTGGCGAGCAGTACTTC

d_gene: NA
abundance: NA
v_gene: TRBV5-6
j_gene: TRBJ1-5
CDR3aa: CASSRRSGPYQPQHF
CDR3nt: TGTGCCAGCAGCAGGCGAAGTGGTCCATATCAGCCCCAGCATTTT

d_gene: TRBD2
abundance: NA
v_gene: TRBV27
j_gene: TRBJ2-1
CDR3aa: CASSATFGLAGGNNEQFF
CDR3nt: TGTGCCAGCAGTGCTACGTTCGGACTAGCGGGGGGCAACAATGAGCAGTTCTTC

d_gene: NA
abundance: NA
v_gene: TRBV28
j_gene: TRBJ2-7
CDR3aa: CASRLWNSEQYF
CDR3nt: TGTGCCAGCAGGCTCTGGAACTCCGAGCAGTACTTC

d_gene: NA
abundance: NA
v_gene: TRBV2
j_gene: TRBJ2-7
CDR3aa: CASSEFLLLYEQYF
CDR3nt: TGTGCCAGCAGTGAATTTCTCCTTCTCTACGAGCAGTACTTC

d_gene: NA
abundance: NA
v_gene: TRBV6-5
j_gene: TRBJ1-5
CDR3aa: CASSLGQFNQPQHF
CDR3nt: TGTGCCAGCAGTTTAGGACAGTTCAATCAGCCCCAGCATTTT

d_gene: NA
abundance: NA
v_gene: TRBV28
j_gene: TRBJ1-3
CDR3aa: CASSLGTGNTIYF
CDR3nt: TGTGCCAGCAGTTTGGGAACTGGAAACACCATATATTTT

d_gene: NA
abundance: few
v_gene: TRBV27
j_gene: TRBJ1-6
CDR3aa: CASSLDGYSPLHF
CDR3nt: TGTGCCAGCAGTTTGGACGGCTATTCACCCCTCCACTTT

d_gene: NA
abundance: few
v_gene: TRBV4-1
j_gene: TRBJ2-7
CDR3aa: CASSDTLSYEQYF
CDR3nt: TGCGCCAGCAGCGACACACTCTCCTACGAGCAGTACTTC

d_gene: NA
abundance: NA
v_gene: TRBV19
j_gene: TRBJ2-6
CDR3aa: CASSIDGFPGANVLTF
CDR3nt: TGTGCCAGTAGTATAGATGGGTTCCCTGGGGCCAACGTCCTGACTTTC

d_gene: NA
abundance: few
v_gene: TRBV7-9
j_gene: TRBJ1-2
CDR3aa: CASSPPVGGTF
CDR3nt: TGTGCCAGCAGCCCCCCCGTGGGTGGAACCTTC

d_gene: NA
abundance: NA
v_gene: TRBV19
j_gene: TRBJ1-6
CDR3aa: CASEGHGYSPLHF
CDR3nt: TGTGCCTCAGAGGGGCACGGATATTCACCCCTCCACTTT

d_gene: TRBD1
abundance: NA
v_gene: TRBV4-1
j_gene: TRBJ2-1
CDR3aa: CASSQGQGNEQFF
CDR3nt: TGCGCCAGCAGCCAAGGACAGGGCAATGAGCAGTTCTTC

d_gene: NA
abundance: NA
v_gene: TRBV4-1
j_gene: TRBJ2-4
CDR3aa: CASSQGGIQYF
CDR3nt: TGCGCCAGCAGCCAAGGGGGCATTCAGTACTTC

d_gene: TRBD2
abundance: NA
v_gene: TRBV5-6
j_gene: TRBJ2-5
CDR3aa: CASSLGLAGQETQYF
CDR3nt: TGTGCCAGCAGCTTGGGACTAGCGGGCCAAGAGACCCAGTACTTC

d_gene: TRBD1
abundance: NA
v_gene: TRBV27
j_gene: TRBJ1-1
CDR3aa: CASSLGTGVTEAFF
CDR3nt: TGTGCCAGCAGTCTGGGGACAGGGGTCACTGAAGCTTTCTTT

d_gene: NA
abundance: NA
v_gene: TRBV19
j_gene: TRBJ2-2
CDR3aa: CASSIAWGRGTGELFF
CDR3nt: TGTGCCAGTAGTATCGCATGGGGGCGGGGCACCGGGGAGCTGTTTTTT

d_gene: TRBD2
abundance: NA
v_gene: TRBV6-4
j_gene: TRBJ2-3
CDR3aa: CASSDSGGAQYF
CDR3nt: TGTGCCAGCAGTGACTCGGGGGGGGCGCAGTATTTT

d_gene: TRBD2
abundance: NA
v_gene: TRBV28
j_gene: TRBJ2-5
CDR3aa: CASSPPGLAPDKETQYF
CDR3nt: TGTGCCAGCAGTCCTCCGGGACTAGCGCCTGATAAAGAGACCCAGTACTTC

d_gene: NA
abundance: NA
v_gene: TRBV30
j_gene: TRBJ2-1
CDR3aa: CACIRDHEQFF
CDR3nt: TGTGCCTGCATTCGGGACCATGAGCAGTTCTTC